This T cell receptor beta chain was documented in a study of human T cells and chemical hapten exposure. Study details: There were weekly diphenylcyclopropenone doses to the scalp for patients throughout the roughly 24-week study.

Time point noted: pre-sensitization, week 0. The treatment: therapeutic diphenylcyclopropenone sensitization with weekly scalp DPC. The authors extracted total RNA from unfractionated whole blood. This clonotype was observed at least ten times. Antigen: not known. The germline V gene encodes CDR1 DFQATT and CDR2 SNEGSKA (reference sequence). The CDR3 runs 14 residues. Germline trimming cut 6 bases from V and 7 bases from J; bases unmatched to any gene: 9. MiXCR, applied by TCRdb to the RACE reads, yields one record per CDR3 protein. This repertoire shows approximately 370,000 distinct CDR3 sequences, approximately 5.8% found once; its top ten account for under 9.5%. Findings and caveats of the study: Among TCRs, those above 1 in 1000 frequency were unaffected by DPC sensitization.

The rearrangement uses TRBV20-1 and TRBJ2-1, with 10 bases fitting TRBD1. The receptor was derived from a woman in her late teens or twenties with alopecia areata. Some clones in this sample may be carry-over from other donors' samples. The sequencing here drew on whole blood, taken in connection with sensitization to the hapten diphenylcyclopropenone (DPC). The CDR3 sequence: CSATGPDRGNEQFF. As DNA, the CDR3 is TGCAGTGCAACCGGCCCGGACAGGGGGAATGAGCAGTTCTTC.